One sample yielded the 27 T cell receptor beta chains listed below, sequenced in a study of a mutant IDH1 vaccine in newly diagnosed glioma. Time point noted: week 47, end of study. A single vaccine dose contained 300 ug of mutant IDH1 20-mer peptide, and topical imiquimod was used with it. Sequencing was performed with immunoSEQ multiplex PCR; in TCRdb, only in-frame clones are kept and a portion is missing. Among fewer than 85,000 clones listed, approximately 75% were seen once. For these TCRs, the target antigens are not known. The sample was PBMCs, taken from a glioma patient whose treatment included an IDH1 peptide vaccine. These receptors all stem from a man aged 35 to 55 with glioma.

The chain links TRBV19 to TRBJ1-5, with D tentatively TRBD1 (6 bases). Germline CDR1 and CDR2: LNHDA and SQIVND (reference sequence). Trimming cost V 8 bases and J 3 bases, with 14 bases left between them. The CDR3 is 14 residues long. CDR3 nucleotides: TGTGCCAGTTCTCACCCAGGGGACAATCAGCCCCAGCATTTT. This sequence encodes CASSHPGDNQPQHF.

The chain uses TRBV7-8 and TRBJ2-2, with TRBD2 matching 9 bases. Per the germline V gene, CDR1 is SGHVS and CDR2 is FQNEAQ. Losses at the gene ends were 1 base for V and 5 bases for J; bases not matched to a gene: 5. This CDR3 has 16 residues. The CDR3 region is CASSLESAGGTGELFF. The CDR3 DNA reads TGTGCCAGCAGCTTAGAATCGGCGGGGGGGACCGGGGAGCTGTTTTTT.

The chain has TRBV6-6 and TRBJ2-1; D uncertain. The germline V gene has CDR1 MNHNY and CDR2 SVGAGI (reference sequence). V lost 6 bases to trimming and J lost 2 bases, with 8 bases between them. This CDR3 is 13 amino acids long. For the CDR3, the DNA is TGTGCCAGCAGAGAGACAACCTACAATGAGCAGTTCTTC. Protein: CASRETTYNEQFF.

The V and J genes are TRBV4-3 and TRBJ2-7, with 8 bases fitting TRBD2. The CDR3 consists of 14 residues. CDR1 and CDR2 from the germline V gene are LGHNA and YSLEER. V lost 4 bases, J lost 2 bases, and 4 bases stayed unmatched. The CDR3 sequence: CASSPGLGAYEQYF. For the CDR3, the DNA is TGCGCCAGCAGCCCGGGACTAGGGGCCTACGAGCAGTACTTC.

Only one count was recorded for this clone. This chain joins TRBV30 and TRBJ2-7; tentative D call: TRBD1 (6 bases). CDR3 length: 14 residues. The ends were cut back, 1 base at V and 4 bases at J, with 14 bases in the middle. CDR1 is GTSNPN, CDR2 SVGIG, per germline (reference sequence). CDR3 DNA: TGTGCCTGGAGTGCCCCCGACAGGTGGTACGAGCAGTACTTC. It encodes CAWSAPDRWYEQYF.

V usage is TRBV10-1 and J usage is TRBJ2-3, with D perhaps matching TRBD2 (5 bases). The V and J ends lost 3 bases and 3 bases respectively, with 10 bases between them. Germline values: CDR1 WNHNN, CDR2 SYGVQD (reference sequence). This CDR3 has 14 residues. In nucleotides, the CDR3 is TGCGCCAGCAGTGAAAAGCGGTTTACAGATACGCAGTATTTT. Encoded protein: CASSEKRFTDTQYF.

This clone appeared a few times. The gene calls are TRBV29-1 and TRBJ1-1; TRBD1 matches 11 bases. J was trimmed by 9 bases and V by 6 bases; bases with no gene match: 3. Germline CDR1 and CDR2: SQVTM and ANQGSEA. This CDR3 is built from 11 residues. The CDR3 spells CSVGTGGKAFF. The CDR3 nucleotides are TGCAGCGTGGGGACAGGGGGGAAAGCTTTCTTT.

V usage is TRBV21-1 and J usage is TRBJ2-7; the D call TRBD1 from the table was never checked on the DNA. TRBV21-1 is designated a pseudogene. This CDR3 contains 17 residues. The DNA for the CDR3 is TGTGCCAGCAGCAAAGGAGGGGCCCCGGGACAGGGGCTCGAGCAGTACTTC. It yields the protein CASSKGGAPGQGLEQYF.

DNA of the CDR3: TGTGCCAGCAGCATGGGACTAGCGGGAGAGTTAGATACGCAGTATTTT. It specifies CASSMGLAGELDTQYF. V usage is TRBV5-6 and J usage is TRBJ2-3; 14 bases fit TRBD2. V shed 4 bases and J 5 bases; nucleotides not matched to a gene: 6. The germline gives CDR1 SGHDT, CDR2 YYEEEE. The CDR3 length is 16 residues.

The rearrangement links TRBV29-1 to TRBJ2-7; 8 bases align to TRBD1. V lost 5 bases, J lost 3 bases, and 9 bases stayed unmatched. The CDR3 is 14 amino acids. Germline loops: CDR1 SQVTM, CDR2 ANQGSEA. The CDR3 sequence: CSVKFGQGFYEQYF. In nucleotides, the CDR3 is TGCAGCGTTAAGTTCGGACAGGGATTCTACGAGCAGTACTTC.

V and J are TRBV27 and TRBJ2-3, with TRBD2 matching over 7 bases. CDR3 length: 16 residues. The germline V gene encodes CDR1 MNHEY and CDR2 SMNVEV (reference sequence). With 1 base clipped from V and 5 bases from J, the junction kept 9 bases outside the gene matches. The CDR3 DNA is TGTGCCAGCAGTTTATTTTTGCGGGGGTACGGAGATACGCAGTATTTT. Its translation is CASSLFLRGYGDTQYF.

This clone was recorded once. This chain joins TRBV7-2 and TRBJ2-7; 7 positions agree with TRBD2. Germline loops: CDR1 SGHTA, CDR2 FQGNSA. CDR3 size: 16 residues. J was trimmed by 3 bases and V by 1 base; bases with no gene match: 9. The CDR3 bases are TGTGCCAGCAGCTTAGATTCTTGGGGGGGTATCTACGAGCAGTACTTC. It specifies CASSLDSWGGIYEQYF.

This clone was detected once. The rearrangement joins TRBV19 to TRBJ2-7, with 10 bases that match TRBD1. Germline V gene lookup returns CDR1 LNHDA and CDR2 SQIVND (reference sequence). This CDR3 comprises 15 residues. The V gene end was trimmed by 1 base and the J gene end by 2 bases; junction bases not matched to a gene: 2. In nucleotides, the CDR3 is TGTGCCAGTAGTATAGTGGGACAGGGGACCTACGAGCAGTACTTC. Protein product: CASSIVGQGTYEQYF.

The gene calls are TRBV5-8 and TRBJ1-4; maybe TRBD1 (6 bases). V was shortened by 1 base and J by 7 bases, with 8 bases between the two germline ends. Germline values: CDR1 SGHTS, CDR2 YDEGEE. This CDR3 has 13 amino acids. CDR3 coding DNA: TGTGCCAGCAGCTTGTCAGGGGTTGAAAAACTGTTTTTT. Translation gives CASSLSGVEKLFF.

The rearrangement links TRBV6-5 to TRBJ1-5; TRBD1 agrees at 9 bases. Germline V gene data show CDR1 as MNHEY and CDR2 as SVGAGI. Losses at the gene ends were 2 bases for V and 5 bases for J; bases not matched to a gene: 1. This CDR3 has 14 amino acids. CDR3 region: CASSYGDRDQPQHF. The CDR3 nucleotides read TGTGCCAGCAGTTACGGGGACAGGGATCAGCCCCAGCATTTT.

The V call is TRBV15, the J call TRBJ2-6; D unresolved. V lost 4 bases and J 1 base, leaving 8 bases between the germline ends. CDR1 and CDR2 from the germline V gene are LNHNV and YYDKDF (reference sequence). This CDR3 region has 15 residues. The CDR3 nucleotides are TGTGCCACCAGCAAAGACGTGTCTGGGGCCAACGTCCTGACTTTC. Translated: CATSKDVSGANVLTF. The full variable domain, its missing parts supplied by reference TRBV15 and TRBJ2-6, is DAMVIQNPRYQVTQFGKPVTLSCSQTLNHNVMYWYQQKSSQAPKLLFHYYDKDFNNEADTPDNFQSRRPNTSFCFLDIRSPGLGDTAMYLCATSKDVSGANVLTFGAGSRLTVL.

This clone has only one observation. The J gene is TRBJ2-5, the V gene TRBV6-5; D call uncertain. The CDR3 sequence is 13 residues long. CDR1 and CDR2 (germline): MNHEY, SVGAGI. Trimming removed 0 bases from V and 3 bases from J, with 5 bases in between. CDR3 sequence reads: CASSYSPKETQYF. CDR3 sequence (DNA): TGTGCCAGCAGTTACTCGCCCAAAGAGACCCAGTACTTC.

This clone was seen a handful of times. Within the sample, other DNA sequences also encode this same CDR3. This sequence joins TRBV9 and TRBJ2-6, with D uncertain. V dropped 0 bases and J dropped 4 bases, with 8 bases sitting between them. This CDR3 is 15 amino acids long. Per the germline V gene, CDR1 is SGDLS and CDR2 is YYNGEE. The DNA of the CDR3 is TGTGCCAGCAGCGTAGGAAGCCTAGGGGCCAACGTCCTGACTTTC. Translating it yields CASSVGSLGANVLTF. The whole variable domain, remainder taken from reference TRBV9 and TRBJ2-6, is DSGVTQTPKHLITATGQRVTLRCSPRSGDLSVYWYQQSLDQGLQFLIQYYNGEERAKGNILERFSAQQFPDLHSELNLSSLELGDSALYFCASSVGSLGANVLTFGAGSRLTVL.

This clone showed up just a few times. The CDR3 bases are TGTGCCAGCAGTCCCACAGGGGTAAACACTGAAGCTTTCTTT. It is translated as CASSPTGVNTEAFF. The chain has TRBV6-6 and TRBJ1-1; TRBD1 matches at 7 bases. The CDR3 is 14 residues long. The V and J ends lost 5 bases and 2 bases, in that order; junction bases with no gene match: 5. The germline V gene encodes CDR1 MNHNY and CDR2 SVGAGI (reference sequence).

This chain links TRBV19 with TRBJ2-3; 10 nucleotides line up with TRBD2. The V gene end was trimmed by 6 bases and the J gene end by 1 base; junction bases not matched to a gene: 7. CDR3 length: 16 amino acids. Germline loops: CDR1 LNHDA, CDR2 SQIVND (reference sequence). For the CDR3, the DNA is TGTGCCAGTAGATCCGGGACTAGCGTGGGCACAGATACGCAGTATTTT. This codes for CASRSGTSVGTDTQYF.

This chain connects TRBV5-6 to TRBJ2-7, with TRBD1 matching 7 bases. Looked up from germline, CDR1 is SGHDT and CDR2 is YYEEEE. V was clipped by 4 bases and J by 4 bases; unmatched bases: 14. The CDR3 is 16 residues long. The CDR3 reads CASSPRTGAGEYEQYF. In DNA, the CDR3 is TGTGCCAGCAGCCCTCGAACAGGGGCCGGGGAATACGAGCAGTACTTC.

The rearrangement links TRBV5-5 to TRBJ1-6; a weak D match, TRBD1 (5 bases). This CDR3 contains 17 residues. Trimming shortened V by 5 bases and J by 5 bases, and 20 bases separated the two germline ends. CDR1 and CDR2 (germline): SGHKS, YYEKEE (reference sequence). In DNA form, the CDR3 reads TGTGCCAGCAGACTAGCCGGGACCGCCCGGAATAATTCACCCCTCCACTTT. Its translation: CASRLAGTARNNSPLHF.

CDR3 sequence reads: CASSAAGTGTGELFF. The CDR3 DNA follows: TGCGCCAGCAGTGCCGCCGGGACAGGGACCGGGGAGCTGTTTTTT. The chain links TRBV10-1 to TRBJ2-2; TRBD1 matches at 9 bases. Germline CDR1 is WNHNN and CDR2 is SYGVQD (reference sequence). This CDR3 has 15 residues. V gave up 4 bases and J gave up 5 bases; unmatched junction bases: 5.

This clone was counted a single time. The V gene is TRBV25-1, the J gene TRBJ1-5; no clear D gene. The CDR3 spans 14 residues. Looked up from germline, CDR1 is MGHDK and CDR2 is SYGVNS. V dropped 4 bases and J dropped 0 bases, with 7 bases sitting between them. CDR3 bases: TGTGCCAGCAGTGGGACTGATAGCAATCAGCCCCAGCATTTT. Translation gives CASSGTDSNQPQHF. The full variable domain, in which reference TRBV25-1 and TRBJ1-5 provide the parts outside the CDR3, is EADIYQTPRYLVIGTGKKITLECSQTMGHDKMYWYQQDPGMELHLIHYSYGVNSTEKGDLSSESTVSRIRTEHFPLTLESARPSHTSQYLCASSGTDSNQPQHFGDGTRLSIL.

This clone showed up just a few times. This rearrangement joins TRBV5-6 to TRBJ2-7; no clear D. Germline CDR1 is SGHDT and CDR2 is YYEEEE. Trimming took 1 base from V and 3 from J, leaving 5 bases between them. This CDR3 region has 12 residues. The CDR3 protein is CASSLLGYEQYF. The DNA of the CDR3 is TGTGCCAGCAGCTTGCTGGGCTACGAGCAGTACTTC.

CDR3 protein: CASSLGDRAEQYF. Here the CDR3 DNA reads TGTGCCAGCAGCTTGGGGGACAGGGCCGAGCAGTACTTC. V gene TRBV5-4 combines with J gene TRBJ2-7; 9 positions match TRBD1. J gave up 6 bases and V 0 bases, and 1 base lay outside the gene matches. The V gene's germline CDR1 is SGHNT and CDR2 YYREEE (reference sequence). The CDR3 runs 13 residues.

This rearrangement joins TRBV14 to TRBJ2-2, with TRBD1 matching over 11 bases. The CDR3 runs 14 residues. Germline assignment: CDR1 SGHDN and CDR2 FVKESK. V was pared by 8 bases and J by 5 bases, with 4 bases of the junction left unmatched. The CDR3 sequence is CASRGTGGTGELFF. The CDR3 DNA follows: TGTGCCAGCCGCGGGACAGGGGGTACCGGGGAGCTGTTTTTT.